This T cell receptor beta chain comes out of a study of blood T cells in healthy people across ages. Study outcomes and limitations: In long-lived donors, naive CD4+ cell counts and diversity exceeded those of aged donors.

Every donor provided around 10 milliliters of peripheral blood. The study isolated at least 6.5 million PBMCs from each sample. The CDR3 has 15 amino acids. V dropped 0 bases and J dropped 1 base, with 9 bases sitting between them. CDR1 and CDR2 from the germline V gene are SGHRS and YFSETQ. A second about 7 to 11 cycle PCR used barcoded and J-beta primers. Each cDNA molecule carried a tag from a template-switch adaptor that contained 12 random nucleotides. MiXCR, applied by TCRdb to the 5' RACE reads, yields one record per CDR3 protein. The sample lists about 640,000 distinct CDR3 sequences; under 70% were seen once. This clonotype was counted between two and nine times. Its antigen is unknown.

The sequencing input was blood. The chain recombines TRBV5-1 with TRBJ2-3; the D is unclear. This clonotype originated in a man in his fifties or sixties in good health. The CDR3 bases are TGCGCCAGCAGCTTGGCCGGGTTCGGCACAGATACGCAGTATTTT. Translating gives CASSLAGFGTDTQYF.